This is a list of T cell receptor beta chains from one sample in a study of sequential checkpoint blockade in melanoma. Assay used: immunoSEQ multiplex PCR; TCRdb lists only in-frame clones, some missing. The table lists fewer than 10,000 clones, over 85% of them singletons. The sample consisted of CD8+ T cells sorted from blood (inferred from file names), taken from a patient given nivolumab and ipilimumab in sequence. The receptors originated from a human donor with melanoma. CDR3s include the opening cysteine and the closing phenylalanine or tryptophan.

V	J	CDR3
TRBV5-1	TRBJ2-7	CASSWDRVNEQYF
TRBV9	TRBJ1-1	CASSVWGTGAGTEAFF
TRBV5-4	TRBJ1-1	CASSFDINGGTEAFF
TRBV28	TRBJ2-7	CASSLLRDRGEQYF
TRBV27	TRBJ1-2	CAIIVGRAFSNYGYTF
TRBV9	TRBJ2-7	CASSFGTGSGEQYF
TRBV4-3	TRBJ2-1	CASSPASGSAYEQFF
TRBV5-6	TRBJ2-7	CASSLTAGQGAATYEQYF
TRBV19	TRBJ1-5	CASSMGQGNQPQHF
TRBV7-3	.	CASSYSTTGELFF
TRBV10-3	TRBJ1-1	CAISDGWNTEAFF
TRBV4-1	TRBJ1-1	CASSQDRGGNTEAFF
TRBV4-1	TRBJ1-1	CASSQEGGAGMNTEAFF
TRBV19	TRBJ1-1	CASGQRNTEAFF
TRBV6-5	TRBJ1-2	CASSYAGGYGYTF
TRBV7-9	TRBJ2-7	CASSLGSRGPEAVSYEQYF
TRBV9	TRBJ1-5	CASSVTGDSNQPQHF
TRBV30	TRBJ1-1	CAWSRYRGQNTEAFF
TRBV19	TRBJ1-1	CASSISGGSEAFF
TRBV4-2	TRBJ2-7	CASSQDGRPSSYEQYF
TRBV29-1	TRBJ2-7	CSVERGLPPYEQYF
TRBV7-9	TRBJ1-2	CATPLTANYGYTF
TRBV7-9	TRBJ2-1	CASSLQGLYNEQFF
TRBV4-1	TRBJ1-1	CASSQTGKRTEAFF
TRBV28	TRBJ1-2	CASRPTGGFGGYTF
TRBV6-5	TRBJ1-1	CASSPDTRRYTEAFF
TRBV2	TRBJ1-5	CASSERQGAYQPQHF
TRBV29-1	TRBJ1-1	CSVERPDRPGTEAFF
TRBV30	TRBJ2-7	CAWRLAGRIYEQYF
TRBV30	TRBJ2-7	CAWRGSGVGEQYF
TRBV7-8	TRBJ2-7	CASSSGTSVLSYEQYF
TRBV15	TRBJ1-5	CATSTDRSSNQPQHF
TRBV27	TRBJ2-7	CASSLGPGGFYEQYF
TRBV4-1	TRBJ2-7	CASSQEVRPLYEQYF
TRBV4-2	TRBJ2-7	CASSYSPSGIYEQYF
TRBV7-3	TRBJ2-3	CASSAGGSSTDTQYF
TRBV4-1	TRBJ1-2	CASSQVWEGGYTF
TRBV6-6	TRBJ2-1	CASSWAWNTEQFF